The 26 T cell receptor beta chains listed next were all sequenced from one sample in a study of shared clonotypes between healthy human individuals. Sequencing was performed with immunoSEQ multiplex PCR; in TCRdb, only in-frame clones are kept and a portion is missing. This table holds approximately 2.5 million clones, 80% to 95% found once. The sequenced material came from naive CD4+ T cells from PBMCs. Subset described: CD45RA+ positively selected. The receptors derive from a man in his late teens or twenties in good health. Some clones in this sample may be carry-over from other donors' samples.

This sequence joins TRBV4-1 and TRBJ2-5; the match to TRBD2 covers 9 bases. Germline V gene lookup returns CDR1 MGHRA and CDR2 YSYEKL. V lost 1 base and J lost 4; bases outside the gene matches: 13. The CDR3 has 18 residues. The CDR3 sequence: CASSQGRLAGIRGETQYF. The DNA of the CDR3 is TGCGCCAGCAGCCAAGGGCGGCTAGCGGGAATTCGGGGAGAGACCCAGTACTTC.

This chain's CDR3 is CATSAMLGSDTQYF. The CDR3 bases are TGTGCCACCAGCGCTATGTTGGGGTCAGATACGCAGTATTTT. V is TRBV15 and J is TRBJ2-3; D is ambiguous. Trimming removed 5 bases from V and 4 bases from J, with 13 bases in between. Germline values: CDR1 LNHNV, CDR2 YYDKDF (reference sequence). This CDR3 is built from 14 residues.

The CDR3, as DNA: TGTGCCAGCAGCCCACGAAAGACTAGCGGTGAGCAGTTCTTC. Amino acid sequence: CASSPRKTSGEQFF. The V gene is TRBV7-9, the J gene TRBJ2-1; 9 bases are shared with TRBD2. The CDR3 loop spans 14 amino acids. Germline V CDR1 and CDR2: SEHNR, FQNEAQ (reference sequence). The trim removed 5 bases at V and 9 bases at J, leaving 8 bases unmatched.

The chain couples TRBV30 to TRBJ1-2, with a possible D match to TRBD1 (6 bases). V lost 3 bases and J 8 bases, leaving 16 bases between the germline ends. Germline V gives CDR1 GTSNPN, CDR2 SVGIG (reference sequence). The CDR3 length is 13 residues. The CDR3 nucleotides read TGTGCCTGGAGGGGAACAGGGTCTATGGGCTACACCTTC. Residues: CAWRGTGSMGYTF.

A few counts support this clone. The same CDR3 can be traced to other DNA sequences in this sample. The chain links TRBV5-1 to TRBJ2-1, with 10 bases aligning to TRBD2. With 2 bases clipped from V and 3 bases from J, the junction kept 2 bases outside the gene matches. This CDR3 contains 15 residues. Germline CDR1 and CDR2: SGHRS and YFSETQ. The DNA for the CDR3 is TGCGCCAGCAGCTTAGGACTAGCGGACTACAATGAGCAGTTCTTC. Protein product: CASSLGLADYNEQFF.

The V and J genes are TRBV19 and TRBJ2-7, with D hard to call. The CDR3 is made up of 16 amino acids. Germline assignment: CDR1 LNHDA and CDR2 SQIVND (reference sequence). Between the trimmed V and J ends, which lost 3 bases and 3 bases, there was a span of 18 bases. The DNA for the CDR3 is TGTGCCAGTAGTATCTCCCCCAGTAGGGAAGACTACGAGCAGTACTTC. It encodes CASSISPSREDYEQYF.

The DNA for the CDR3 is TGTGCCAGCAGCCCTACCGGGGGTTCCGGGGAGCTGTTTTTT. Protein product: CASSPTGGSGELFF. The J gene is TRBJ2-2, the V gene TRBV9; D might be TRBD2 (6 bases). V lost 4 bases and J 6 bases, leaving 13 bases between the germline ends. The CDR3 has 14 amino acids. The V gene's germline CDR1 is SGDLS and CDR2 YYNGEE. The whole variable domain, filled in from reference TRBV9 and TRBJ2-2, reads DSGVTQTPKHLITATGQRVTLRCSPRSGDLSVYWYQQSLDQGLQFLIQYYNGEERAKGNILERFSAQQFPDLHSELNLSSLELGDSALYFCASSPTGGSGELFFGEGSRLTVL.

The rearrangement joins TRBV2 to TRBJ2-7; a weak D match, TRBD2 (5 bases). Germline CDR1 and CDR2: SNHLY and FYNNEI. The V and J ends lost 1 base and 6 bases respectively, with 13 bases between them. CDR3 length equals 14 residues. The CDR3 sequence: CASSEGGSLVEQYF. The CDR3 nucleotides are TGTGCCAGCAGTGAAGGTGGGAGTCTCGTCGAGCAGTACTTC.

The chain couples TRBV28 to TRBJ1-6; 7 bases match TRBD1. Trimming took 1 base from V and 8 from J; bases not matched to a gene: 11. CDR1 and CDR2 (germline): MDHEN, SYDVKM. The CDR3 sequence is 17 residues long. The CDR3 protein is CASSLSVTGLPYSPLHF. In DNA, the CDR3 is TGTGCCAGCAGTTTATCTGTGACAGGGTTACCCTATTCACCCCTCCACTTT.

CDR3 sequence: CASSQSYRNEQFF. DNA for the CDR3: TGCGCCAGCAGCCAGTCTTACAGGAATGAGCAGTTCTTC. The chain is built from TRBV4-1 and TRBJ2-1; tentative D call: TRBD1 (5 bases). Deletions cut 3 bases from V and 7 bases from J, with 10 bases between. The germline V gene encodes CDR1 MGHRA and CDR2 YSYEKL. The CDR3 runs 13 residues.

V gene TRBV20-1 combines with J gene TRBJ2-7; the match to TRBD1 covers 7 bases. The CDR3 runs 11 residues. Germline values: CDR1 DFQATT, CDR2 SNEGSKA (reference sequence). The ends lost 3 bases at V and 6 bases at J; junction bases unmatched: 2. CDR3 protein: CSARRQGEQYF. For the CDR3, the DNA is TGCAGTGCTAGGAGACAGGGCGAGCAGTACTTC.

The chain has TRBV29-1 and TRBJ2-2, with 9 bases identical to TRBD1. Germline loops: CDR1 SQVTM, CDR2 ANQGSEA. This CDR3 has 14 amino acids. Trimming took 6 bases from V and 1 from J; bases not matched to a gene: 3. Written as DNA, the CDR3 is TGCAGCGTCGAGGGACAGGGGAACACCGGGGAGCTGTTTTTT. Translating it yields CSVEGQGNTGELFF.

This clone was detected only a few times. In DNA form, the CDR3 reads TGTGCCAGCAGTTTGACACAGGCAGGGACTGAAGCTTTCTTT. This translates into CASSLTQAGTEAFF. The chain carries TRBV28 and TRBJ1-1; perhaps TRBD1 as D (5 bases). Between the trimmed V and J ends, which lost 3 bases and 5 bases, there was a span of 13 bases. The CDR3 is 14 residues long. CDR1 is MDHEN and CDR2 is SYDVKM in the germline V gene.

V usage is TRBV29-1 and J usage is TRBJ1-1, with D uncertain. CDR1 SQVTM and CDR2 ANQGSEA come from the germline V gene. The V end was cut by 4 bases, the J end by 7 bases, with 16 bases between. This CDR3 is built from 13 residues. The CDR3 here is CSVAERQVREAFF. CDR3 sequence (DNA): TGCAGCGTTGCTGAGAGGCAGGTTCGTGAAGCTTTCTTT.

The chain couples TRBV18 to TRBJ2-3, with D possibly being TRBD1 (6 bases). The ends were cut back, 2 bases at V and 4 bases at J, with 16 bases in the middle. The CDR3 spans 16 residues. Germline assignment: CDR1 KGHSH and CDR2 LQKENI. The chain's CDR3 is CASSPIEQGWADTQYF. The CDR3 nucleotides read TGTGCCAGCTCACCAATTGAACAGGGTTGGGCAGATACGCAGTATTTT.

The chain recombines TRBV6-1 with TRBJ1-3; no reliable D call. This CDR3 is 12 amino acids long. Germline V lookup: CDR1 MNHNS, CDR2 SASEGT. Trimming pared 8 bases from V and 1 base from J, leaving 6 bases between. The CDR3 reads CASAESGNTIYF. The CDR3 DNA is TGTGCCAGCGCGGAGTCTGGAAACACCATATATTTT.

Of note for this clone: At the DNA level, this CDR3 is encoded by other sequences in the same sample as well. The CDR3 sequence is CASSYRGYGYTF. The CDR3 nucleotides read TGTGCCAGCAGTTACAGAGGCTATGGCTACACCTTC. The chain employs TRBV28 and TRBJ1-2, with no clear D. The CDR3 totals 12 residues. Trimming left V 4 bases short and J 4 bases short, with 7 bases between. CDR1 and CDR2 (germline): MDHEN, SYDVKM.

The rearrangement uses TRBV19 and TRBJ1-2; D is unclear. Germline-derived CDR1 and CDR2 are LNHDA and SQIVND (reference sequence). Deletions cut 3 bases from V and 3 bases from J, with 11 bases between. The CDR3 extends over 14 amino acids. In DNA, the CDR3 is TGTGCCAGTAGTATTGGCAGGCCCCACTATGGCTACACCTTC. Protein sequence: CASSIGRPHYGYTF.

This chain links TRBV30 with TRBJ2-7; D uncertain. Per the germline V gene, CDR1 is GTSNPN and CDR2 is SVGIG (reference sequence). V was clipped by 1 base and J by 0 bases, with 10 bases between them. This CDR3 region has 14 residues. In DNA form, the CDR3 reads TGTGCCTGGAGTGCCGGACCCTACTCCTACGAGCAGTACTTC. It translates to CAWSAGPYSYEQYF.

This clone was detected a few times. This chain joins TRBV2 and TRBJ1-1; D uncertain. Germline V CDR1 and CDR2: SNHLY, FYNNEI. The CDR3 has 13 amino acids. The V end lost 7 bases, the J end lost 5 bases, and 14 bases lay between the germline ends. CDR3 region: CASNQAPRTEAFF. DNA of the CDR3: TGTGCCAGCAATCAGGCACCACGGACTGAAGCTTTCTTT.

The genes are TRBV5-1 and TRBJ2-1; D not certain. The CDR3 runs 15 residues. The germline V gene encodes CDR1 SGHRS and CDR2 YFSETQ. Trimming removed 0 bases at V and 7 bases at J, with 14 bases between. The DNA of the CDR3 is TGCGCCAGCAGCTTGGCCTTCCTTGACGGGAATGAGCAGTTCTTC. The encoded protein is CASSLAFLDGNEQFF.

The chain recombines TRBV7-6 with TRBJ2-1, with 8 bases lining up with TRBD2. Germline assignment: CDR1 SGHVS and CDR2 FNYEAQ. V shed 2 bases, J shed 2 bases, and the junction held 11 bases outside the gene matches. This CDR3 has 18 residues. The CDR3 spells CASSLYGSGGRPYNEQFF. The CDR3 bases are TGTGCCAGCAGCTTATATGGGTCGGGCGGGAGGCCCTACAATGAGCAGTTCTTC.

The genes are TRBV5-4 and TRBJ1-5, with D hard to call. Germline CDR1 is SGHNT and CDR2 is YYREEE (reference sequence). The CDR3 runs to 16 residues. The V and J ends lost 4 bases and 1 base respectively, with 15 bases between them. Here the CDR3 reads CASSQEAGRSNQPQHF. The CDR3 DNA reads TGTGCCAGCAGCCAAGAAGCAGGACGGAGCAATCAGCCCCAGCATTTT.

The rearrangement uses TRBV7-8 and TRBJ1-1; D gene uncertain. The germline V gene has CDR1 SGHVS and CDR2 FQNEAQ. V dropped 5 bases and J dropped 0 bases, with 16 bases sitting between them. The CDR3 runs to 16 residues. The CDR3 DNA is TGTGCCAGCAGCCGGGCTCTTGTTCGGATGAACACTGAAGCTTTCTTT. Amino acid sequence: CASSRALVRMNTEAFF. Full variable domain (missing parts from reference TRBV7-8 and TRBJ1-1): GAGVSQSPRYKVAKRGQDVALRCDPISGHVSLFWYQQALGQGPEFLTYFQNEAQLDKSGLPSDRFFAERPEGSVSTLKIQRTQQEDSAVYLCASSRALVRMNTEAFFGQGTRLTVV.

The chain is built from TRBV6-1 and TRBJ2-1, with 10 nucleotides matching TRBD2. The CDR3 has 20 residues. Trimming removed 6 bases from V and 1 base from J; junction bases left unmatched: 18. Germline lookup yields CDR1 MNHNS and CDR2 SASEGT. CDR3 nucleotide sequence: TGTGCCAGCAGGGAAAATACTAGCGGGAAAGTCCTACTATCCTACAATGAGCAGTTCTTC. The encoded protein is CASRENTSGKVLLSYNEQFF.

The chain carries TRBV28 and TRBJ2-7; D is perhaps TRBD2 (7 bases). From germline, CDR1 is MDHEN and CDR2 SYDVKM. V dropped 6 bases and J dropped 8 bases, with 17 bases sitting between them. This CDR3 region has 13 residues. In DNA form, the CDR3 reads TGTGCCAGCAGCCGACAGGAGAGCGGGAAGCAGTACTTC. Its translation: CASSRQESGKQYF.